The 19 T cell receptor beta chains below come from one sample, sequenced in a study of blood T cell repertoires in COVID-19. Some clones are missing from TCRdb's copy, which holds only in-frame ones; the method was immunoSEQ multiplex PCR. The sample has fewer than 200,000 clones; approximately 90% are singletons. The sequenced sample consisted of peripheral blood. Every receptor here comes from a woman in her forties or fifties with acute or convalescent COVID-19.

This clone was seen only a few times. The V call is TRBV11-2, the J call TRBJ1-6; TRBD1 is a possible D gene (5 bases). V was trimmed by 0 bases and J by 7 bases, leaving 10 bases between them. The CDR3 is made up of 15 amino acids. Germline V CDR1 and CDR2: SGHAT, FQNNGV. CDR3 amino acids: CASSLERGINSPLHF. CDR3 nucleotides: TGTGCCAGCAGCTTAGAAAGGGGTATCAATTCACCCCTCCACTTT.

J is TRBJ2-3 and V is TRBV30; 9 bases match TRBD1. Germline CDR1 GTSNPN, CDR2 SVGIG (reference sequence). CDR3 size: 12 residues. Losses at the gene ends were 7 bases for V and 3 bases for J; bases not matched to a gene: 2. CDR3 in amino acids: CASGQGTDTQYF. The CDR3 coding sequence is TGTGCCTCCGGACAGGGGACAGATACGCAGTATTTT.

This chain joins TRBV7-2 and TRBJ2-1, with 13 bases matching TRBD2. V trimming: 5 bases; J trimming: 8 bases; junction bases outside the gene matches: 6. Germline lookup yields CDR1 SGHTA and CDR2 FQGNSA. This CDR3 is 15 amino acids long. The CDR3 loop is CASSVLAGGHHEQFF. Here the CDR3 DNA reads TGTGCCAGCAGCGTACTAGCGGGGGGGCATCATGAGCAGTTCTTC. Full variable domain (outside the CDR3, taken from reference TRBV7-2 and TRBJ2-1): GAGVSQSPSNKVTEKGKDVELRCDPISGHTALYWYRQSLGQGLEFLIYFQGNSAPDKSGLPSDRFSAERTGGSVSTLTIQRTQQEDSAVYLCASSVLAGGHHEQFFGPGTRLTVL.

On this clone: Additional DNA sequences in this sample encode the identical CDR3. The V gene is TRBV12-3 or TRBV12-4, the J gene TRBJ1-2; 7 bases map to TRBD1. J was trimmed by 5 bases and V by 3 bases; bases with no gene match: 3. The CDR3 is made up of 13 amino acids. The CDR3 DNA reads as TGTGCCAGCAGTTTCGGGACAGATTATGGCTACACCTTC. Encoded protein: CASSFGTDYGYTF.

This clone was detected only once. The chain is built from TRBV4-1 and TRBJ1-2; maybe TRBD1 (6 bases). Trimming pared 4 bases from V and 6 bases from J, leaving 15 bases between. The germline CDR1 and CDR2 sequences are MGHRA and YSYEKL. The CDR3 contains 14 residues. Written as DNA, the CDR3 is TGCGCCAGCAGCCCCCAACAGGGAATAGATGGCTACACCTTC. Protein sequence: CASSPQQGIDGYTF.

The table lists this clone with a few counts. This chain uses TRBV5-6 with TRBJ2-1; no clear D. V lost 1 base, J lost 0 bases, and 8 bases lay in between. The CDR3 has 15 residues. Germline V CDR1 and CDR2: SGHDT, YYEEEE. The DNA of the CDR3 is TGTGCCAGCAGCTTGAGCGCCTTCTCCTACAATGAGCAGTTCTTC. The encoded protein is CASSLSAFSYNEQFF.

This clone has a handful of counts. The rearrangement links TRBV20-1 to TRBJ2-3; D is unresolved. The germline CDR1 and CDR2 sequences are DFQATT and SNEGSKA (reference sequence). The CDR3 consists of 11 residues. The V end lost 1 base, the J end lost 5 bases, and 4 bases lay between the germline ends. The CDR3 region has the DNA TGCAGTGCTAGAGCGGGAGATACGCAGTATTTT. Translation: CSARAGDTQYF.

The chain has TRBV3-1 (or the pseudogene TRBV3-2) and TRBJ2-5; D unresolved. CDR3 size: 16 residues. Trimming removed 1 base from V and 0 bases from J, with 12 bases in between. Per germline, CDR1 LGHDT and CDR2 YNNKEL (reference sequence). CDR3 in DNA: TGTGCCAGCAGCCAAGCAAATGAACTGGACCAAGAGACCCAGTACTTC. Amino acid sequence: CASSQANELDQETQYF.

The chain is built from TRBV5-1 and TRBJ2-7, with 8 bases aligning to TRBD2. Trimming took 0 bases from V and 6 from J; bases not matched to a gene: 5. The CDR3 loop spans 14 amino acids. Per germline, CDR1 SGHRS and CDR2 YFSETQ. This CDR3 reads CASSLELAALEQYF. In DNA form, the CDR3 reads TGCGCCAGCAGCTTGGAACTAGCGGCGCTCGAGCAGTACTTC. The full variable domain, completed using reference TRBV5-1 and TRBJ2-7, is KAGVTQTPRYLIKTRGQQVTLSCSPISGHRSVSWYQQTPGQGLQFLFEYFSETQRNKGNFPGRFSGRQFSNSRSEMNVSTLELGDSALYLCASSLELAALEQYFGPGTRLTVT.

The chain joins TRBV10-2 to TRBJ2-2, with TRBD2 matching 9 bases. V lost 6 bases and J lost 5; bases outside the gene matches: 7. CDR1 WSHSY and CDR2 SAAADI come from the germline V gene. This CDR3 spans 15 amino acids. CDR3 sequence (DNA): TGCGCCAGCAGACTAGCGGGTAGCGATACCGGGGAGCTGTTTTTT. It is translated as CASRLAGSDTGELFF.

This clone was recorded once. The CDR3 sequence: CASSLRSRVSEAFF. CDR3 sequence (DNA): TGTGCCAGCAGCCTCCGGAGCAGGGTCAGTGAAGCTTTCTTT. The chain is built from TRBV28 and TRBJ1-1; D is perhaps TRBD1 (5 bases). The CDR3 is made up of 14 amino acids. Germline V gene data show CDR1 as MDHEN and CDR2 as SYDVKM. Trimming removed 6 bases at V and 7 bases at J, with 18 bases between.

The rearrangement uses TRBV7-7 and TRBJ2-1, with a weak D call TRBD2 (6 bases). V was shortened by 2 bases and J by 7 bases, with 18 bases between the two germline ends. The CDR3 spans 16 residues. CDR1 and CDR2 (germline): SSHAT, FNYEAQ (reference sequence). CDR3 nucleotide sequence: TGTGCCAGCAGCTTACGTGGAGGGGCAGGGAGGAATGAGCAGTTCTTC. It specifies CASSLRGGAGRNEQFF.

This clone was detected only once. The rearrangement uses TRBV10-1 and TRBJ2-3; 8 bases are shared with TRBD2. Per the germline V gene, CDR1 is WNHNN and CDR2 is SYGVQD (reference sequence). The CDR3 is 13 residues long. V lost 4 bases and J lost 6; bases outside the gene matches: 3. CDR3 sequence (DNA): TGCGCCAGCAGTGCCGGCGGGGGGGATACGCAGTATTTT. It translates to CASSAGGGDTQYF.

The V call is TRBV4-1, the J call TRBJ2-5, with TRBD2 matching 9 bases. This CDR3 spans 16 amino acids. CDR1 and CDR2 (germline): MGHRA, YSYEKL. Trimming at V came to 0 bases and at J to 5 bases, leaving 7 bases not matched to a gene. CDR3: CASSQDVAGGKETQYF. CDR3 nucleotides: TGCGCCAGCAGCCAAGATGTGGCGGGAGGGAAGGAGACCCAGTACTTC.

This chain uses TRBV2 with TRBJ2-1; maybe TRBD2 (6 bases). Germline lookup yields CDR1 SNHLY and CDR2 FYNNEI. Trimming stripped 11 bases from V and 3 bases from J, with 17 bases between. The CDR3 loop spans 14 amino acids. CDR3 bases: TGTGCCTCGACGGCGGGGAGTCGCTACAATGAGCAGTTCTTC. Encoded protein: CASTAGSRYNEQFF. Full variable domain (missing parts from reference TRBV2 and TRBJ2-1): EPEVTQTPSHQVTQMGQEVILRCVPISNHLYFYWYRQILGQKVEFLVSFYNNEISEKSEIFDDQFSVERPDGSNFTLKIRSTKLEDSAMYFCASTAGSRYNEQFFGPGTRLTVL.

As to this clone: In the same sample, other DNA sequences code for this CDR3. This chain uses TRBV3-1 (or the pseudogene TRBV3-2) with TRBJ1-1; TRBD1 matches at 7 bases. After removal of 4 bases from V and 5 bases from J, the junction contained 4 bases not matched to a gene. Per germline, CDR1 LGHDT and CDR2 YNNKEL (reference sequence). CDR3 size: 13 residues. The CDR3 DNA reads as TGTGCCAGCAGCCGACAGGGAGGAACTGAAGCTTTCTTT. The encoded protein is CASSRQGGTEAFF.

The chain carries TRBV14 and TRBJ1-1, with D hard to call. Per the germline V gene, CDR1 is SGHDN and CDR2 is FVKESK. The CDR3 runs 13 residues. Trimming stripped 2 bases from V and 3 bases from J, with 7 bases between. CDR3 bases: TGTGCCAGCAGCCAAATTCTAGACACTGAAGCTTTCTTT. Protein sequence: CASSQILDTEAFF.

V is TRBV19 and J is TRBJ1-4; 8 bases agree with TRBD1. The CDR3 consists of 14 residues. Germline CDR1 and CDR2: LNHDA and SQIVND (reference sequence). Unmatched junction bases numbered 6, after V lost 4 bases and J lost 8 bases. The CDR3 DNA is TGTGCCAGTAGTAGGACAGGGATCGGGGAAAAACTGTTTTTT. This codes for CASSRTGIGEKLFF.

This chain links TRBV7-9 with TRBJ2-6; D unresolved. Deletions cut 2 bases from V and 0 bases from J, with 5 bases between. The CDR3 length is 15 residues. Germline-derived CDR1 and CDR2 are SEHNR and FQNEAQ (reference sequence). The CDR3 sequence is CASSLQLSGANVLTF. CDR3 DNA: TGTGCCAGCAGCTTACAACTCTCTGGGGCCAACGTCCTGACTTTC.